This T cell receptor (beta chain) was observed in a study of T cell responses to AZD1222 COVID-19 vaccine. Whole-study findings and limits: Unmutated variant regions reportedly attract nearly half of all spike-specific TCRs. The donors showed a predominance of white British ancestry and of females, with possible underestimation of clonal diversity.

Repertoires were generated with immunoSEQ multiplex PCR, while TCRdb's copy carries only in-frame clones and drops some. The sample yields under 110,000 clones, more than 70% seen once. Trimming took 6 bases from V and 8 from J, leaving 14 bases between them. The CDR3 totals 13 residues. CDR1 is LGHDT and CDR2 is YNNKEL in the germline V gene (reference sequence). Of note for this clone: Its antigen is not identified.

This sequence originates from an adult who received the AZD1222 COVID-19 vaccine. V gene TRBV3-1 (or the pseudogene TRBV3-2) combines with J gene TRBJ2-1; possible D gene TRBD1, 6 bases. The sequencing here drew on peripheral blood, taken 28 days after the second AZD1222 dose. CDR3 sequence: CASRGAGVHEQFF. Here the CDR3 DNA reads TGTGCCAGCAGAGGCGCAGGGGTCCATGAGCAGTTCTTC.